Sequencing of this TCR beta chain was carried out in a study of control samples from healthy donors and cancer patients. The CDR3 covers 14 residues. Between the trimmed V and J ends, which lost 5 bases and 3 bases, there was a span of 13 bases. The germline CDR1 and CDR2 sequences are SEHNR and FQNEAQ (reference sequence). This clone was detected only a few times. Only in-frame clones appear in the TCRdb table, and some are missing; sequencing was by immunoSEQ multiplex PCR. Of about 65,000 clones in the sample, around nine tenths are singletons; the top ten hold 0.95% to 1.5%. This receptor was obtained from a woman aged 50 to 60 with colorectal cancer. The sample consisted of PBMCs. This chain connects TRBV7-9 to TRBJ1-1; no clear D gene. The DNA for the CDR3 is TGTGCCAGCAGCCCCGTGCGGAGGGACACTGAAGCTTTCTTT. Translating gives CASSPVRRDTEAFF.